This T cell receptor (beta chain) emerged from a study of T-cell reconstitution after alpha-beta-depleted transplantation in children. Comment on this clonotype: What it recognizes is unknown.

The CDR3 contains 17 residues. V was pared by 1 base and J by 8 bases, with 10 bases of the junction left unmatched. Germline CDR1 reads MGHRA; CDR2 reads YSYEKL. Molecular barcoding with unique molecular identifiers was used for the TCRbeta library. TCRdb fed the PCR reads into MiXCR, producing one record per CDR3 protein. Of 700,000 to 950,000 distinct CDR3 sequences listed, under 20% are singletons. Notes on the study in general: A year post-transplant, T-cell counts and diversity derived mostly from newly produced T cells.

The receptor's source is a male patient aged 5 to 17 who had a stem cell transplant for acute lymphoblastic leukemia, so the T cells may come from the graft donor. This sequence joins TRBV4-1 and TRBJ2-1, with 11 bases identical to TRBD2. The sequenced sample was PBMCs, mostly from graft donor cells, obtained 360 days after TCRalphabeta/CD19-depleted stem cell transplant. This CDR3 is CASSQGRLGLAAYEQFF. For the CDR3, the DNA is TGCGCCAGCAGCCAAGGGCGCCTGGGACTAGCGGCCTATGAGCAGTTCTTC.